Listed here are 14 T cell receptor beta chains from one sample, sequenced in a study of T-cell memory formation after mild COVID-19 (dated by TCRdb to about 2021). Library preparation was by 5' RACE. Reads for this sample came from an Illumina NovaSeq 6000. TCRdb took the public reads, trimmed them with fastp at Q25, ran MiXCR for clone calling and kept in-frame beta chains. Records with the same CDR3 protein are collapsed into one entry carrying the most frequent genes and DNA. For this sample the table gives fewer than 550,000 distinct CDR3 sequences, of which 20% were detected only once. The ten biggest clones cover roughly 8.4% of the sample. Sequenced input: PBMCs or a T cell subset sorted from them (not recorded which). These receptors originate from an adult woman who had mild COVID-19 (a few samples of this study predate the infection). The sample titles of this study are shuffled in the database, so cell type and time point are left out; the donor was told from shared clones.

The V and J genes are TRBV6-4 and TRBJ2-1; 10 bases are shared with TRBD2. Germline V CDR1 and CDR2: MRHNA, SNTAGT. J lost 9 bases, V lost 3 bases, and 11 bases had no gene match. The CDR3 loop spans 16 amino acids. CDR3 residues: CASSDLGSGGAAEQFF. For the CDR3, the DNA is TGTGCCAGCAGTGATTTAGGGAGCGGGGGGGCCGCTGAGCAGTTCTTC.

In regard to this clonotype: In this CDR3 the conserved last residue, phenylalanine or tryptophan, is missing, so a read error is likely. V and J are TRBV7-2 and TRBJ2-1; D gene ambiguous. The length of the CDR3 is 19 residues. V gave up 3 bases and J gave up 3 bases, with 24 bases separating them. The germline V gene has CDR1 SGHTA and CDR2 FQGNSA. In DNA, the CDR3 is TGTGCCAGCAGCTTCAGAGCCCTACGCTATACCATCAACTACAATGAGCAGTTCTTA. Its translation: CASSFRALRYTINYNEQFL.

The chain recombines TRBV12-3 or TRBV12-4 with TRBJ2-7, with TRBD1 as a possible D gene (5 bases). The CDR3 loop spans 14 amino acids. V gave up 3 bases and J gave up 3 bases, with 12 bases separating them. The CDR3 region has the DNA TGTGCCAGCAGTTTGGTGGGGCTCAGCTACGAGCAGTACTTC. Translating gives CASSLVGLSYEQYF.

The chain combines TRBV18 with TRBJ2-7; the D gene could be TRBD1 or TRBD2 (6 bases each). This CDR3 comprises 15 residues. V was trimmed by 3 bases and J by 7 bases, leaving 19 bases between them. CDR1 is KGHSH, CDR2 LQKENI, per germline. For the CDR3, the DNA is TGTGCCAGCTCACCGGGGATTGGGGGGCAAAGAGAGCAGTACTTC. It encodes CASSPGIGGQREQYF. The full variable domain, completed using reference TRBV18 and TRBJ2-7, is NAGVMQNPRHLVRRRGQEARLRCSPMKGHSHVYWYRQLPEEGLKFMVYLQKENIIDESGMPKERFSAEFPKEGPSILRIQQVVRGDSAAYFCASSPGIGGQREQYFGPGTRLTVT.

This clonotype came up a few times. V is TRBV25-1 and J is TRBJ2-1; tentative D call: TRBD1 (5 bases). V shed 7 bases and J shed 10 bases, with 26 bases lying between them. CDR1 is MGHDK, CDR2 SYGVNS, per germline. CDR3 length equals 16 residues. The CDR3 DNA reads as TGTGCCAGCAAGTCCTCCCCGACAGATCCCCAGGAGGAGCAGTTCTTC. Translated, it gives CASKSSPTDPQEEQFF.

This clonotype was seen only a few times. This chain links TRBV5-1 with TRBJ1-4; maybe TRBD1 (5 bases). Germline assignment: CDR1 SGHRS and CDR2 YFSETQ. Trimming left V 3 bases short and J 6 bases short, with 12 bases between. CDR3 size: 14 residues. CDR3 DNA: TGCGCCAGCAGCTCCGGCAGGGCCGATGAAAAACTGTTTTTT. Its protein is CASSSGRADEKLFF. The full variable domain, rest sourced from reference TRBV5-1 and TRBJ1-4, is KAGVTQTPRYLIKTRGQQVTLSCSPISGHRSVSWYQQTPGQGLQFLFEYFSETQRNKGNFPGRFSGRQFSNSRSEMNVSTLELGDSALYLCASSSGRADEKLFFGSGTQLSVL.

A few counts support this clonotype. The V call is TRBV9, the J call TRBJ2-1; 7 positions agree with TRBD2. V lost 4 bases to trimming and J lost 3 bases; unmatched junction nucleotides: 10. The CDR3 consists of 16 residues. Germline lookup yields CDR1 SGDLS and CDR2 YYNGEE. The CDR3 DNA is TGTGCCAGCAGCCCGGACTGGGCGGGAGTCTACAATGAGCAGTTCTTC. The encoded protein is CASSPDWAGVYNEQFF.

The V and J genes are TRBV7-9 and TRBJ1-2; possible D gene TRBD1, 5 bases. The CDR3 is 15 residues long. V lost 5 bases, J lost 0 bases, and 13 bases lay in between. Germline CDR1 reads SEHNR; CDR2 reads FQNEAQ (reference sequence). This chain's CDR3 is CASSTPGATNYGYTF. DNA for the CDR3: TGTGCCAGCAGCACCCCCGGGGCTACTAACTATGGCTACACCTTC.

This clonotype was counted only a few times. This chain joins TRBV20-1 and TRBJ1-5; D possibly corresponds to TRBD1 (5 bases). V lost 5 bases and J lost 0, with 11 bases in between. The CDR3 contains 14 residues. Germline V CDR1 and CDR2: DFQATT, SNEGSKA (reference sequence). CDR3 amino acids: CSAGRGPSNQPQHF. CDR3 bases: TGCAGTGCTGGCCGGGGACCTAGCAATCAGCCCCAGCATTTT.

The table lists this clonotype with a few counts. The chain combines TRBV5-1 with TRBJ2-7; TRBD1 agrees at 9 bases. V shed 3 bases, J shed 11 bases, and the junction held 3 bases outside the gene matches. The V gene's germline CDR1 is SGHRS and CDR2 YFSETQ. The CDR3 has 11 amino acids. Written as DNA, the CDR3 is TGCGCCAGCAGCTCTGGGACAGGGAAGTACTTC. Translated, it gives CASSSGTGKYF.

This clonotype was observed a few times. V usage is TRBV7-2 and J usage is TRBJ1-5; D is undetermined. Germline V gives CDR1 SGHTA, CDR2 FQGNSA. Deletions cut 0 bases from V and 6 bases from J, with 9 bases between. The CDR3 runs 14 residues. In nucleotides, the CDR3 is TGTGCCAGCAGCTTAGCTGTCAGGACTCAGCCCCAGCATTTT. Protein product: CASSLAVRTQPQHF.

There are a few counts of this clonotype. The V call is TRBV10-3, the J call TRBJ2-3; D uncertain. The CDR3 sequence is 14 residues long. CDR1 ENHRY and CDR2 SYGVKD come from the germline V gene. Trimming pared 8 bases from V and 5 bases from J, leaving 17 bases between. CDR3 sequence (DNA): TGTGCCATCCGAAGCGATTCATCGGTAGATACGCAGTATTTT. This gives the protein CAIRSDSSVDTQYF.

This clonotype came up a few times. The genes are TRBV12-3 or TRBV12-4 and TRBJ2-1, with 11 nucleotides matching TRBD2. The CDR3 runs to 15 residues. V lost 5 bases and J lost 7; bases outside the gene matches: 7. In DNA form, the CDR3 reads TGTGCCAGCAGTCCACTAGCGGGAGTAGGGAATGAGCAGTTCTTC. Residues: CASSPLAGVGNEQFF.

This clonotype turned up a few times. The chain combines TRBV4-3 with TRBJ2-3; D may be TRBD2 (6 bases). The germline V and J ends were trimmed by 1 base and 5 bases, with 16 bases remaining between them. The length of the CDR3 is 16 residues. Germline CDR1 is LGHNA and CDR2 is YSLEER. CDR3 sequence (DNA): TGCGCCAGCAGCCAAGTAGGGGAGACTAGAGGAGATACGCAGTATTTT. This translates into CASSQVGETRGDTQYF.